These 9 T cell receptor beta chains came from one sample sequenced in a study of blood T cell repertoires in COVID-19. Sequencing was performed with immunoSEQ multiplex PCR; in TCRdb, only in-frame clones are kept and a portion is missing. The sample gives some 390,000 clones, 75% to 90% of which show up once; 0.95% to 1.2% is in the top ten. Source material: PBMCs or T cells enriched from blood (not recorded which). Receptors were obtained from a man aged 25 to 40 who had recovered from COVID-19.

The chain is built from TRBV11-2 and TRBJ2-1; 7 bases agree with TRBD2. CDR1 SGHAT and CDR2 FQNNGV come from the germline V gene. The junction had 3 bases not matched to a gene; V was cut back by 7 bases and J by 3 bases. The CDR3 covers 13 residues. The CDR3, as DNA: TGTGCCAGCACCGAGCGGGGCTACAATGAGCAGTTCTTC. Translated: CASTERGYNEQFF.

This rearrangement joins TRBV5-1 to TRBJ2-1; 8 bases align to TRBD2. The CDR3 extends over 17 amino acids. Trimming cost V 0 bases and J 2 bases; bases outside gene matches: 7. Germline CDR1 reads SGHRS; CDR2 reads YFSETQ. The CDR3 coding sequence is TGCGCCAGCAGCTTGGTTGGACTAGCTCCTCCCTACAATGAGCAGTTCTTC. Residues: CASSLVGLAPPYNEQFF. Together with reference TRBV5-1 and TRBJ2-1, the CDR3 gives the full variable domain: KAGVTQTPRYLIKTRGQQVTLSCSPISGHRSVSWYQQTPGQGLQFLFEYFSETQRNKGNFPGRFSGRQFSNSRSEMNVSTLELGDSALYLCASSLVGLAPPYNEQFFGPGTRLTVL.

The rearrangement links TRBV3-1 (or the pseudogene TRBV3-2) to TRBJ1-4, with 10 nucleotides matching TRBD1. This CDR3 has 15 residues. Germline loops: CDR1 LGHDT, CDR2 YNNKEL (reference sequence). With V trimmed by 3 bases and J by 8 bases, 6 bases remained unmatched. CDR3 coding DNA: TGTGCCAGCAGCCAGTGGGGGACAGGGGAGGAAAAACTGTTTTTT. This encodes CASSQWGTGEEKLFF.

The chain combines TRBV18 with TRBJ1-5, with D perhaps TRBD1 (6 bases). V was pared by 6 bases and J by 6 bases, with 15 bases between. The CDR3 runs to 14 residues. Looked up from germline, CDR1 is KGHSH and CDR2 is LQKENI. The CDR3 reads CASSPGQLGQPQHF. In DNA form, the CDR3 reads TGTGCCAGCTCTCCAGGACAGTTAGGTCAGCCCCAGCATTTT.

V and J are TRBV3-1 (or the pseudogene TRBV3-2) and TRBJ1-2; weak D call: TRBD1 (5 bases). V dropped 1 base and J dropped 6 bases, with 15 bases sitting between them. Looked up from germline, CDR1 is LGHDT and CDR2 is YNNKEL (reference sequence). This CDR3 has 15 amino acids. CDR3 sequence: CASSQGVSGVNGYTF. Written as DNA, the CDR3 is TGTGCCAGCAGCCAAGGTGTATCGGGGGTAAATGGCTACACCTTC.

CDR3 residues: CARDLAPGGNQPQHF. The CDR3 bases are TGTGCCAGGGACCTCGCTCCCGGGGGCAATCAGCCCCAGCATTTT. This chain joins TRBV2 and TRBJ1-5, with D unclear. The CDR3 consists of 15 residues. V was shortened by 9 bases and J by 2 bases, with 17 bases between the two germline ends. Germline loops: CDR1 SNHLY, CDR2 FYNNEI.

The chain couples TRBV4-2 to TRBJ2-5, with TRBD2 as a possible D gene (6 bases). The CDR3 contains 16 residues. Deletions cut 0 bases from V and 7 bases from J, with 18 bases between. Germline CDR1 LGHNA, CDR2 YNFKEQ. The CDR3: CASSQDRGGVVGTQYF. CDR3 in DNA: TGTGCCAGCAGCCAAGATCGAGGAGGGGTGGTCGGGACCCAGTACTTC.

This clone appeared once. CDR3 region: CASSETARTNTEAFF. CDR3 nucleotides: TGTGCCAGCAGTGAGACAGCACGAACGAACACTGAAGCTTTCTTT. The V call is TRBV25-1, the J call TRBJ1-1, with TRBD1 as a possible D gene (5 bases). Germline lookup yields CDR1 MGHDK and CDR2 SYGVNS. The CDR3 covers 15 residues. V gave up 3 bases and J gave up 1 base, with 12 bases separating them.

The rearrangement links TRBV12-2 to TRBJ1-2. TRBV12-2 is a documented pseudogene. The CDR3 has 18 residues. CDR3 DNA: TGTGCAAGTCGCTCACCGTCCTATGCCGAGGCGTCTAACTATGGCTACACCTTC. It yields the protein CASRSPSYAEASNYGYTF.